The present entry profiles one T cell receptor (beta chain) with its context. The data were taken from a study of control samples from healthy donors and cancer patients. This CDR3 spans 12 amino acids. CDR1 and CDR2 from the germline V gene are KGHDR and SFDVKD. Trimming at V came to 7 bases and at J to 5 bases, leaving 0 bases not matched to a gene. TCRdb's copy holds only in-frame clones and misses some; the assay was immunoSEQ multiplex PCR. The sample lists 150,000 to 200,000 clones, roughly 92% occurring once. The sequence was obtained from a woman under 30 in good health. The chain employs TRBV24-1 and TRBJ1-2; 10 bases agree with TRBD1. The sequencing sample was made of blood. CDR3 in amino acids: CATRDRGYGYTF. CDR3 sequence (DNA): TGTGCCACCAGGGACAGGGGGTATGGCTACACCTTC.